Listed below are T cell receptor beta chains from one sample, sequenced in a study of T cell responses to AZD1222 COVID-19 vaccine. Data came from immunoSEQ multiplex PCR; TCRdb stores just in-frame clones and leaves some out. Of about 180,000 clones in the sample, 85% to 95% are singletons; the top ten hold less than 2.5%. Sample: peripheral blood, taken 28 days after the second AZD1222 dose. These receptors were obtained from an adult who received the AZD1222 COVID-19 vaccine. CDR3s include the opening cysteine and the closing phenylalanine or tryptophan. Fields, in order: J gene, D gene, V gene, CDR3 DNA, CDR3 protein. D genes are given only for firm matches.

J: TRBJ1-6; D: TRBD1; V: TRBV7-3; DNA: TGTGCCAGCAGCTACACAGGGGGCTGGGCACCCCTCCACTTT; CDR3: CASSYTGGWAPLHF
J: TRBJ1-5; D: NA; V: TRBV7-8; DNA: TGTGCCAGCAGCCACCGCGCGGGAACTTTCGGCAATCAGCCCCAGCATTTT; CDR3: CASSHRAGTFGNQPQHF
J: TRBJ1-5; D: NA; V: TRBV5-1; DNA: TGCGCCAGCAGCTTGATGGACAGAAATCAGCCCCAGCATTTT; CDR3: CASSLMDRNQPQHF
J: TRBJ1-3; D: NA; V: TRBV5-4; DNA: TGTGCCAGCAGCATACTGGGGTCTGGAAACACCATATATTTT; CDR3: CASSILGSGNTIYF
J: TRBJ2-1; D: TRBD2; V: TRBV7-2; DNA: TGTGCCAGCAGCACTAGCGGGGGCTACAATGAGCAGTTCTTC; CDR3: CASSTSGGYNEQFF
J: TRBJ2-3; D: NA; V: TRBV11-1; DNA: TGTGCCAGCAGCCATGGGGCGGAGGCCCATACGCAGTATTTT; CDR3: CASSHGAEAHTQYF
J: TRBJ2-3; D: TRBD1; V: TRBV4-3; DNA: TGCGCCAGCAGCCATGACGGGAACAGGGGGCGCACAGATACGCAGTATTTT; CDR3: CASSHDGNRGRTDTQYF
J: TRBJ2-7; D: TRBD1; V: TRBV3-1/TRBV3-2; DNA: TGTGCCAGCAGCCAACCTGGACAGGGCTCCTACGAGCAGTACTTC; CDR3: CASSQPGQGSYEQYF
J: TRBJ1-2; D: NA; V: TRBV6-5; DNA: TGTGCCAGCAGCCAGACAGTAGACTATGGCTACACCTTC; CDR3: CASSQTVDYGYTF
J: TRBJ1-2; D: NA; V: TRBV5-5; DNA: TGTGCCAGCAGCCCGGGGACGGATAACTATGGCTGCACCTTC; CDR3: CASSPGTDNYGCTF
J: TRBJ1-5; D: NA; V: TRBV7-9; DNA: TGTGCCAGCAGCTTAGTAGGTGGGAGGCAGGGGTCCAATCAGCCCCAGCATTTT; CDR3: CASSLVGGRQGSNQPQHF
J: TRBJ2-2; D: TRBD1; V: TRBV3-1/TRBV3-2; DNA: TGTGCCAGCATCACAGCGGGACAGGGGGAGGCCGGGGAGCTGTTTTTT; CDR3: CASITAGQGEAGELFF